The 26 T cell receptor beta chains given below trace back to one sample, sequenced in a study of technical replicates of blood from a handful of donors. This table comes from immunoSEQ multiplex PCR, and its TCRdb copy is limited to in-frame clones, with some not included. Here the sample spans 65,000 to 85,000 clones, more than 85% being singletons. Sequences were obtained from T cells isolated from PBMCs. The receptors here all came from a human donor in good health.

This chain connects TRBV30 to TRBJ2-3; D unresolved. The germline V gene encodes CDR1 GTSNPN and CDR2 SVGIG (reference sequence). V dropped 3 bases and J dropped 2 bases, with 21 bases sitting between them. The CDR3 totals 17 residues. The CDR3 loop reads CAWRETRLGIVTDTQYF. The CDR3 coding sequence is TGTGCCTGGAGGGAGACCCGTCTAGGCATAGTCACAGATACGCAGTATTTT.

This chain uses TRBV9 with TRBJ1-2; TRBD1 aligns across 8 bases. This CDR3 is 17 amino acids long. Germline CDR1 and CDR2: SGDLS and YYNGEE. With V trimmed by 3 bases and J by 4 bases, 14 bases remained unmatched. CDR3 coding DNA: TGTGCCAGCAGCGCGTCCCCCTCGGTGACAGGGGCCTATGGCTACACCTTC. Its protein product is CASSASPSVTGAYGYTF. The full variable domain, rest sourced from reference TRBV9 and TRBJ1-2, is DSGVTQTPKHLITATGQRVTLRCSPRSGDLSVYWYQQSLDQGLQFLIQYYNGEERAKGNILERFSAQQFPDLHSELNLSSLELGDSALYFCASSASPSVTGAYGYTFGSGTRLTVV.

The chain links TRBV27 to TRBJ1-1; D is uncertain. Trimming left V 2 bases short and J 1 base short, with 8 bases between. Germline assignment: CDR1 MNHEY and CDR2 SMNVEV (reference sequence). The CDR3 sequence is 14 residues long. Here the CDR3 reads CASSLRSGNTEAFF. In nucleotides, the CDR3 is TGTGCCAGCAGTTTAAGGAGTGGGAACACTGAAGCTTTCTTT.

This clone was counted once. V usage is TRBV13 and J usage is TRBJ1-3, with 8 bases aligning to TRBD1. After removal of 5 bases from V and 2 bases from J, the junction contained 5 bases not matched to a gene. The CDR3 sequence is 15 residues long. In germline, CDR1 is PRHDT, CDR2 FYEKMQ (reference sequence). The chain's CDR3 is CASSRDRGTGNTIYF. The CDR3 DNA sequence: TGTGCCAGCAGCCGAGACAGGGGAACTGGAAACACCATATATTTT.

The chain combines TRBV19 with TRBJ2-7, with TRBD2 identical over 7 bases. Trimming cost V 3 bases and J 7 bases; bases outside gene matches: 6. CDR3 length equals 13 residues. The V gene's germline CDR1 is LNHDA and CDR2 SQIVND (reference sequence). The CDR3 loop reads CASSMRGAGEQYF. CDR3 sequence (DNA): TGTGCCAGTAGTATGAGGGGAGCGGGGGAGCAGTACTTC.

This clone has a single count. The chain has TRBV28 and TRBJ1-5; D is possibly TRBD1 (6 bases). Trimming took 7 bases from V and 3 from J, leaving 13 bases between them. CDR3 length: 14 amino acids. Germline V gene sequence: CDR1 MDHEN, CDR2 SYDVKM. For the CDR3, the DNA is TGTGCCAGCATAGAGAGGGGGAACAATCAGCCCCAGCATTTT. It encodes CASIERGNNQPQHF.

This chain links TRBV7-6 with TRBJ2-7; TRBD2 matches at 11 bases. Germline CDR1 and CDR2: SGHVS and FNYEAQ. The CDR3 contains 16 residues. V dropped 5 bases and J dropped 3; count of bases not matched to a gene: 9. The CDR3 reads CASSGLSGRVVYEQYF. The CDR3 DNA is TGTGCCAGCAGCGGTCTTAGCGGGAGGGTGGTCTACGAGCAGTACTTC.

The gene calls are TRBV9 and TRBJ1-2, with a weak D call TRBD1 (5 bases). With 5 bases removed from V and 5 bases from J, the gap between germline ends came to 16 bases. Germline V gene data show CDR1 as SGDLS and CDR2 as YYNGEE. The CDR3 has 14 residues. The CDR3 DNA is TGTGCCAGCAGGGGAAGACAGCGGGAATATGGCTACACCTTC. Its protein is CASRGRQREYGYTF.

The chain joins TRBV10-3 to TRBJ2-3, with TRBD1 identical over 11 bases. The V gene end was trimmed by 7 bases and the J gene end by 4 bases; junction bases not matched to a gene: 4. The CDR3 sequence is 14 residues long. Germline CDR1 and CDR2: ENHRY and SYGVKD. The CDR3 sequence is CAITSGQGADTQYF. DNA for the CDR3: TGTGCCATCACCTCGGGACAGGGGGCAGATACGCAGTATTTT.

In DNA, the CDR3 is TGTGCCAGCCTCCGACTAGCGGGAACAGAGCAGTACTTC. It codes for CASLRLAGTEQYF. The J gene is TRBJ2-7, the V gene TRBV28; 11 nucleotides align to TRBD2. The CDR3 has 13 amino acids. With V trimmed by 8 bases and J by 7 bases, 7 bases remained unmatched. CDR1 is MDHEN and CDR2 is SYDVKM in the germline V gene.

The table lists this clone with a count of one. The chain carries TRBV11-2 and TRBJ1-1, with D perhaps TRBD1 (5 bases). The germline V gene encodes CDR1 SGHAT and CDR2 FQNNGV. This CDR3 has 15 residues. Trimming stripped 0 bases from V and 6 bases from J, with 14 bases between. The CDR3 DNA sequence: TGTGCCAGCAGCTTAGATTGGGAGGGGTACTCTGAAGCTTTCTTT. This gives the protein CASSLDWEGYSEAFF. Full variable domain (outside the CDR3, taken from reference TRBV11-2 and TRBJ1-1): EAGVAQSPRYKIIEKRQSVAFWCNPISGHATLYWYQQILGQGPKLLIQFQNNGVVDDSQLPKDRFSAERLKGVDSTLKIQPAKLEDSAVYLCASSLDWEGYSEAFFGQGTRLTVV.

The chain links TRBV4-3 to TRBJ1-1; TRBD1 might be the D (6 bases). Trimming shortened V by 3 bases and J by 1 base, and 9 bases separated the two germline ends. Germline assignment: CDR1 LGHNA and CDR2 YSLEER. The CDR3 is made up of 14 amino acids. This CDR3 reads CASSQRTANTEAFF. The CDR3 DNA follows: TGCGCCAGCAGCCAGAGGACAGCGAACACTGAAGCTTTCTTT.

This chain joins TRBV15 and TRBJ2-7; D not resolved. V gave up 0 bases and J gave up 6 bases, with 15 bases separating them. CDR1 is LNHNV and CDR2 is YYDKDF in the germline V gene (reference sequence). CDR3 length: 15 residues. DNA for the CDR3: TGTGCCACCAGCAGAGATATTGGCGGAGCGATCGAGCAGTACTTC. Translating gives CATSRDIGGAIEQYF.

The chain carries TRBV4-1 and TRBJ2-1; a weak D match, TRBD2 (6 bases). Trimming pared 3 bases from V and 2 bases from J, leaving 11 bases between. This CDR3 is 15 amino acids long. Germline CDR1 and CDR2: MGHRA and YSYEKL. DNA for the CDR3: TGCGCCAGCAGCCAGGGGGACTTTCCCTACAATGAGCAGTTCTTC. Protein product: CASSQGDFPYNEQFF.

CDR3 loop: CASSRSGTGSYNEQFF. For the CDR3, the DNA is TGTGCCAGCAGTCGCTCCGGGACTGGCTCCTACAATGAGCAGTTCTTC. V and J are TRBV27 and TRBJ2-1; D may be TRBD2 (6 bases). Germline assignment: CDR1 MNHEY and CDR2 SMNVEV (reference sequence). Trimming pared 5 bases from V and 0 bases from J, leaving 14 bases between. The CDR3 has 16 amino acids.

The chain has TRBV29-1 and TRBJ2-7, with 12 bases fitting TRBD2. The length of the CDR3 is 16 residues. The J segment lost 5 bases and the V segment lost 3 bases, leaving 11 bases of the junction unmatched. The germline CDR1 and CDR2 sequences are SQVTM and ANQGSEA. In DNA form, the CDR3 reads TGCAGCGTTGACTACCCGACTAGCGGGAGAATCAACGAGCAGTACTTC. Its translation: CSVDYPTSGRINEQYF.

This chain connects TRBV30 to TRBJ2-3, with TRBD1 identical over 10 bases. This CDR3 contains 14 residues. Germline V gives CDR1 GTSNPN, CDR2 SVGIG (reference sequence). J gave up 4 bases and V 3 bases, and 4 bases lay outside the gene matches. In DNA form, the CDR3 reads TGTGCCTGGAGGTGGACAGGGGGATCAGATACGCAGTATTTT. This gives the protein CAWRWTGGSDTQYF. The full variable domain, in which reference TRBV30 and TRBJ2-3 provide the parts outside the CDR3, is SQTIHQWPATLVQPVGSPLSLECTVEGTSNPNLYWYRQAAGRGLQLLFYSVGIGQISSEVPQNLSASRPQDRQFILSSKKLLLSDSGFYLCAWRWTGGSDTQYFGPGTRLTVL.

The chain recombines TRBV15 with TRBJ2-7; weak D call: TRBD1 (5 bases). CDR3 length: 14 amino acids. From germline, CDR1 is LNHNV and CDR2 YYDKDF (reference sequence). The V and J ends lost 2 bases and 2 bases respectively, with 10 bases between them. As DNA, the CDR3 is TGTGCCACCAGCAGAAGTAAAGGGGCCTACGAGCAGTACTTC. It yields the protein CATSRSKGAYEQYF.

The V and J genes are TRBV5-1 and TRBJ2-7, with a possible D match to TRBD2 (9 bases). V lost 0 bases and J lost 7, with 17 bases in between. Germline CDR1 and CDR2: SGHRS and YFSETQ. CDR3 length equals 15 residues. CDR3 sequence: CASSLVSSGTGEQYF. The CDR3 DNA is TGCGCCAGCAGCTTGGTTTCTAGCGGGACAGGAGAGCAGTACTTC.

J is TRBJ1-4 and V is TRBV5-6; D remains ambiguous. V lost 1 base and J lost 7, with 11 bases in between. From germline, CDR1 is SGHDT and CDR2 YYEEEE. CDR3 size: 14 residues. The CDR3 nucleotides read TGTGCCAGCAGCTTGATTTCGAGGAGTGAAAAACTGTTTTTT. This translates into CASSLISRSEKLFF.

The chain uses TRBV27 and TRBJ2-3, with D possibly matching TRBD2 (6 bases). From germline, CDR1 is MNHEY and CDR2 SMNVEV (reference sequence). V was trimmed by 6 bases and J by 5 bases, leaving 18 bases between them. This CDR3 comprises 15 residues. The CDR3 is CASSHGGRRIDTQYF. In nucleotides, the CDR3 is TGTGCCAGCAGCCATGGGGGGAGGAGGATAGATACGCAGTATTTT.

The CDR3 DNA sequence: TGTGCCTGGAGGGACACCTACGAGCAGTACTTC. This sequence encodes CAWRDTYEQYF. This chain joins TRBV30 and TRBJ2-7; D is perhaps TRBD1 (5 bases). Trimming took off 3 bases at V and 2 bases at J, with 5 bases between the two ends. CDR1 and CDR2 (germline): GTSNPN, SVGIG (reference sequence). The CDR3 loop spans 11 amino acids.

The rearrangement joins TRBV5-6 to TRBJ1-2; the match to TRBD1 covers 12 bases. Germline CDR1 SGHDT, CDR2 YYEEEE. The CDR3 sequence is 15 residues long. The ends lost 1 base at V and 8 bases at J; junction bases unmatched: 6. The CDR3 coding sequence is TGTGCCAGCAGCTTGTATGGGACAGGGGGCTTCGGCTACACCTTC. It is translated as CASSLYGTGGFGYTF.

The V gene is TRBV5-6, the J gene TRBJ2-7; D not certain. Germline CDR1 SGHDT, CDR2 YYEEEE. V was pared by 0 bases and J by 4 bases, with 5 bases between. This CDR3 comprises 12 residues. The CDR3 spells CASSLEAYEQYF. The DNA of the CDR3 is TGTGCCAGCAGCTTGGAAGCTTACGAGCAGTACTTC.

The chain uses TRBV5-1 and TRBJ2-7; D might be TRBD1 (5 bases). Germline-derived CDR1 and CDR2 are SGHRS and YFSETQ. The CDR3 is 13 residues long. Between the trimmed V and J ends, which lost 4 bases and 3 bases, there was a span of 11 bases. The CDR3 region is CASSIGHLYEQYF. For the CDR3, the DNA is TGCGCCAGCAGCATCGGACATCTCTACGAGCAGTACTTC.

The CDR3 loop is CASSPLEGAQETQYF. For the CDR3, the DNA is TGTGCCAGCTCACCCCTAGAGGGGGCCCAAGAGACCCAGTACTTC. This chain links TRBV18 with TRBJ2-5, with 7 bases fitting TRBD1. The germline gives CDR1 KGHSH, CDR2 LQKENI. The V segment lost 3 bases and the J segment 1 base; nucleotides outside the gene matches: 5. This CDR3 contains 15 residues.